This T cell receptor (beta chain) was sequenced during a study of cytomegalovirus exposure and HLA in healthy donors (dated by TCRdb to the late 2010s). Some background on the complete study: An earlier analysis of several hundred of the donors reported 250 to 350 Gb of sequence data and roughly 100 million unique TCR beta sequences from about 200 million T cells. The aim of the study was to test whether cataloging public T cell receptors could identify signatures of past pathogen exposure. Class I and class II HLA loci were covered by the typing at four-digit resolution. All discovery cohort repertoires had been generated using a single sequencing platform. In the later analysis, no new phenotypic data were used to find candidate immune exposures; instead, reliance was placed on TCR beta sequences and their occurrence across donors. In a later genetic analysis, genome-wide SNP genotypes for about three fifths of the roughly 670 donors were used, and that subset was treated as a discovery cohort. Approximately 310 gigabases of sequencing data and approximately 93 million unique TCR sequences were included in an early release covering several hundred HLA-typed donors. Donor age, sex, ethnicity and CMV serostatus were compiled alongside the repertoire data. To decide whether each TCR beta V gene segment behaved as functional or pseudogenic, an earlier analysis of some 580 of the donors relied on high-throughput TCR beta sequencing. In addition to the first cohort of several hundred subjects, a separate validation cohort of 120 different subjects was used. Of the roughly 400 genotyped donors, 65% to 90% were placed in the genetic ancestry cluster associated with self-reported Caucasian donors. Among a few hundred genotyped donors of the cohort, an average of roughly 240,000 unique TCR beta nucleotide sequences were sequenced per donor, roughly 18% of them non-productive. The study combined high-throughput TCR immunosequencing, statistical association of individual TCRs with disease status, and machine learning to predict cytomegalovirus infection status. The T cell repertoires of 700 or so subjects were profiled by immunosequencing and related to cytomegalovirus serostatus. Typing coverage varied by locus: roughly 629-630 donors for A, B, C, DRB1 and DQB1; roughly 560 for DQA1; over 600 for DPA1; approximately 490 for DPB1. Several DR-DQ haplotypes were treated as single units for association and clustering because of strong linkage in the cohort. A later analysis re-analyzed previously published TCR beta repertoires from approximately 670 donors and added high-resolution HLA genotyping to study TCR occurrence patterns.

Remarks on this clone: Its antigen specificity is not known. Per-base qualities were not stored, and no clone one base away is much larger.

The germline V gene (reference sequence) provides CDR1 LNHDA and CDR2 SQIVND. A distance of 16 bases separates the germline ends of V and J, which lose 7 bases and 1 base respectively. From the cysteine up to the phenylalanine, the CDR3 has a length of 15 residues. Only CDR3 DNA remains: 45 bases, in frame from the first base. Libraries were built with the immunoSEQ multiplex PCR assay. For the multiplex PCR, a mixture combining 60 forward primers for TCR Vbeta segments and 13 reverse primers for TCR Jbeta segments was used. Amplification of the CDR3 region of rearranged TCR beta genes was performed with a multiplex PCR assay on genomic DNA. The amplified TCR beta libraries were sequenced on the Illumina HiSeq System as 87-base-pair reads. The published analysis was carried out like this. A later analysis counted about 80 million unique TCR beta chains across the 666 repertoires, and 9.5 million to 11 million of these chains were shared by at least two donors. A nearest-neighbor algorithm error-corrected the raw reads and collapsed the reads into unique sequences, merging closely related sequences to remove PCR and sequencing errors. Alignment of CDR3 sequences to IMGT reference sequences was used to assign V, D and J gene segments. For a sequence to be retained, at least a six-nucleotide match to both a V gene segment and a J gene segment was required. A rearrangement was called productive if the CDR3 had no stop codons and remained in frame with V and J, and every other rearrangement was called non-productive. Following IMGT convention, CDR3 was defined as the stretch from the second conserved V-encoded cysteine up to the conserved J-encoded phenylalanine. The earlier analysis of 500 to 600 of the donors excluded sequences that lacked an unambiguous match to a single V gene segment. An earlier analysis of 587 of the donors classified V segments as functional when productive rearrangements were above 56.7% and as segregating when the standard deviation between donors was above 5%. A statistical classification framework was built to diagnose cytomegalovirus status from the catalog of TCR beta chain sequences. In a later analysis, V and J genes were assigned by comparing TCR nucleotide sequences against IMGT/GENE-DB human TR gene sequences. Using the TCRdist pipeline, a later analysis assigned CDR3 sequences along with most-parsimonious VDJ recombination scenarios. In a later analysis, every TCR beta chain was defined by the combination of its CDR3 amino acid sequence and its V-gene family, and reads without a unique V-gene family were dropped. In a later analysis, around 600 highly shared, low-generation-probability nucleotide sequences were removed to address suspected cross-contamination and a sequencing artifact. For each public chain, a later analysis derived a clonal expansion index from normalized ranks of inferred template counts within each repertoire. In a later analysis, generation probabilities were computed using a VDJ recombination model fitted to out-of-frame rearrangements, and the results were checked against IGoR. A later analysis scored TCR-TCR, TCR-HLA and TCR-CMV co-occurrence with hypergeometric tests, applying a repertoire-size bias correction to TCR pairs. A later analysis estimated false discovery rates by permuting HLA or CMV assignments 20 times. In a later analysis, co-occurring TCRs were grouped with DBSCAN, and TCRdist sequence similarity was added when clustering was performed within HLA-allele-positive subsets. Repertoires with fewer than 30,000 or more than 120,000 public chains, plus five repertoires with anomalous nucleotide sharing, were excluded from co-occurrence clustering. This is the immuneACCESS table as TCRdb keeps it, with only in-frame sequences that have V and J called. A part of the clones is gone; compared with another copy, unresolved V genes explain less than half, and the rest is unexplained. V, J and clone size derive from that table, while D and trimming were established from the DNA sequence. For this sample the table gives some 150,000 clones, of which 65% to 85% were detected only once. 5.6% of the sample rests with the top ten.

The cohort comprised around 690 healthy bone marrow donors. All cohort members were sampled while nominally healthy, although unrecorded immune exposures were likely present. The donor was CMV seropositive and was included in the group of 250 to 300 seropositive cohort members. Every donor gave a peripheral blood sample, and the peripheral blood mononuclear cells from that sample were used for TCR beta sequencing. Genomic DNA extraction from the blood cell samples was performed with the Qiagen DNeasy Blood Extraction Kit. Beyond this particular receptor, the publication reports: The earlier analysis of some 540 of the donors excluded some 16 rarely observed V segments, including chromosome 9 orphons, because counts were too low. Because HLA typing was missing for some donors at each locus, association tests included only the typed subset. The study gave a list of about 170 TCR beta chains associated with cytomegalovirus. A few of the identified cytomegalovirus-associated TCR beta chains were confirmed in vitro to be specific for cytomegalovirus antigens. A later analysis found that most CMV-associated TCR beta chains appeared HLA-restricted, with HLA associations seemingly driven largely by CMV exposure. Only TCR beta chains were sequenced in this cohort, and the absence of alpha or paired-chain data limited detectable features. When HLA alleles, especially DR and DQ, strongly co-occurred, TCR associations were difficult to assign to individual alleles. The classifier was reported to diagnose cytomegalovirus status with high specificity and sensitivity in both the original cohort and the validation cohort. In a later analysis, several top co-occurrence clusters were reported to appear linked to parvovirus B19, influenza, CMV and Epstein-Barr virus. In a later genetic analysis, a missense DCLRE1C variant was associated with V-gene and J-gene trimming of TCR beta chains, and the association was replicated in an independent cohort. Presence/absence analyses assumed roughly uniform sequencing depth across donors, an assumption that may not hold. An earlier analysis of 450 to 750 of the donors showed that most TCR beta V segments appeared in productive rearrangements either about 87% or about 30% of the time, which broadly matched IMGT annotations. Compared with equally common non-associated chains, HLA-associated TCR beta chains in a later analysis were more clonally expanded and had lower generation probabilities. Linkage disequilibrium might explain the correlated functional status among segregating V segments, but an unknown experimental factor could not be ruled out. Across donors, most TCR sequences were observed very rarely, whereas some public TCRs were present in many individuals. A group of highly shared sequence variants was considered likely to be a technical artifact of the sequencing pipeline. A further reported finding was that TCR beta sequences accurately predicted the HLA-A and HLA-B alleles for most subjects in the first cohort. The 87-base-pair reads could not distinguish some IMGT-functional V segments, including TRBV6-2 and TRBV6-3, so those segments were excluded. Immune exposure information for the cohort was limited to CMV serostatus. The authors suggested that the approach could potentially be generalized to other disease states and immunological phenotypes. Compared with the roughly 700-donor mean, donors in an Asian-associated ancestry cluster had fewer N-insertions in productive TCRs, according to a later genetic analysis. In a later analysis, 16,951 TCR beta sequences were associated with specific HLA alleles at a false discovery rate of 0.05. In a later analysis, the rate of TCR association differed among HLA loci, with DRB1 alleles having the most associated TCRs and HLA-C alleles having the fewest.

The chain was built from TRBV19 and TRBJ1-2; no confident D gene assignment can be made. The sample taken for sequencing was PBMCs. The sequence was collected from a woman aged 35 to 49 in good health and CMV-seropositive. Read as DNA, the sequence is TGTGCCAGTACCCCTCAGATCGGGATTAACTATGGCTACACCTTC. This translates into CASTPQIGINYGYTF.